A selection of T cell receptor beta chains follows, all from one sample in a study of human T cells and chemical hapten exposure. From the RACE reads, TCRdb called clonotypes with MiXCR, one entry per CDR3 protein. This table has around 130,000 distinct CDR3 sequences, approximately 10% appearing once. The sequencing used whole blood, collected in connection with sensitization to the hapten diphenylcyclopropenone (DPC). Receptor source: a woman in her forties or fifties with alopecia areata. Some clones in this sample may be carry-over from other donors' samples. The CDR3 runs from the conserved cysteine through the conserved F or W. The D gene is left open where the match is weak. Clone size is stated in some rows and not others, as once, few, many or a class when expanded.

v_call: TRBV6-6
j_call: TRBJ1-1
clone_size: few
d_call: .
cdr3_aa: CASSPGGGYTEAFF
cdr3_nt: TGTGCCAGCAGCCCGGGGGGGGGATACACTGAAGCTTTCTTT

v_call: TRBV15
j_call: TRBJ2-7
clone_size: few
d_call: .
cdr3_aa: CATSREPGPYGQYF
cdr3_nt: TGTGCCACCAGCAGAGAACCAGGGCCCTACGGGCAGTACTTC

v_call: TRBV9
j_call: TRBJ2-7
clone_size: .
d_call: .
cdr3_aa: CASSVGDWSEYEQYF
cdr3_nt: TGTGCCAGCAGCGTAGGGGACTGGTCTGAATACGAGCAGTACTTC

v_call: TRBV10-3
j_call: TRBJ2-7
clone_size: few
d_call: TRBD1
cdr3_aa: CAIRPTGSGSYEQYF
cdr3_nt: TGTGCCATCAGACCGACAGGGTCGGGAAGTTACGAGCAGTACTTC

v_call: TRBV5-1
j_call: TRBJ2-1
clone_size: .
d_call: .
cdr3_aa: CASSLGQGRLNEQFF
cdr3_nt: TGCGCCAGCAGCTTAGGGCAGGGGAGGTTAAATGAGCAGTTCTTC

v_call: TRBV5-4
j_call: TRBJ2-1
clone_size: .
d_call: TRBD2
cdr3_aa: CASSLGLATTEGQFF
cdr3_nt: TGTGCCAGCAGCTTGGGACTAGCGACTACTGAGGGGCAGTTCTTC

v_call: TRBV5-1
j_call: TRBJ2-5
clone_size: few
d_call: .
cdr3_aa: CASSSPGYEETQYF
cdr3_nt: TGCGCCAGCAGCTCTCCAGGGTATGAAGAGACCCAGTACTTC

v_call: TRBV7-3
j_call: TRBJ2-7
clone_size: many
d_call: .
cdr3_aa: CASSLYYYEQYF
cdr3_nt: TGTGCCAGCAGTCTATACTACTACGAGCAGTACTTC

v_call: TRBV6-6
j_call: TRBJ2-6
clone_size: few
d_call: .
cdr3_aa: CASSYGSGANVLTF
cdr3_nt: TGTGCCAGCAGTTACGGCTCTGGGGCCAACGTCCTGACTTTC

v_call: TRBV11-2
j_call: TRBJ2-5
clone_size: few
d_call: .
cdr3_aa: CASSQDTSQETQYF
cdr3_nt: TGTGCCAGCAGCCAGGACACGTCCCAAGAGACCCAGTACTTC

v_call: TRBV6-4
j_call: TRBJ2-1
clone_size: many
d_call: TRBD1
cdr3_aa: CASSLGQANEQFF
cdr3_nt: TGTGCCAGCAGTTTGGGACAGGCGAATGAGCAGTTCTTC

v_call: TRBV7-2
j_call: TRBJ2-3
clone_size: many
d_call: TRBD2
cdr3_aa: CASSVKLGGVAGFSTDTQYF
cdr3_nt: TGTGCCAGCAGCGTTAAGTTGGGCGGGGTAGCGGGATTTAGCACAGATACGCAGTATTTT

v_call: TRBV6-5
j_call: TRBJ1-5
clone_size: many
d_call: TRBD1
cdr3_aa: CASSSTGGMSNQPQHF
cdr3_nt: TGTGCCAGCAGTTCGACAGGGGGGATGAGCAATCAGCCCCAGCATTTT

v_call: TRBV7-9
j_call: TRBJ1-2
clone_size: many
d_call: .
cdr3_aa: CASSLSGSNYGYTF
cdr3_nt: TGTGCCAGCAGCTTGAGCGGCAGCAACTATGGCTACACCTTC

v_call: TRBV4-1
j_call: TRBJ2-7
clone_size: few
d_call: .
cdr3_aa: CASSQEHGGYSYEQYF
cdr3_nt: TGCGCCAGCAGCCAAGAACACGGCGGGTACTCCTACGAGCAGTACTTC

v_call: TRBV11-2
j_call: TRBJ2-5
clone_size: few
d_call: .
cdr3_aa: CASSLLGSGGPGETQYF
cdr3_nt: TGTGCCAGCAGCCTACTAGGGTCCGGAGGGCCGGGAGAGACCCAGTACTTC

v_call: TRBV7-9
j_call: TRBJ2-3
clone_size: few
d_call: .
cdr3_aa: CASSREADTQYF
cdr3_nt: TGTGCCAGCAGCCGAGAGGCAGATACGCAGTATTTT

v_call: TRBV20-1
j_call: TRBJ2-3
clone_size: many
d_call: TRBD1
cdr3_aa: CSATTGGSFPEQYF
cdr3_nt: TGCAGTGCTACTACAGGGGGTAGTTTCCCTGAGCAGTATTTT

v_call: TRBV11-3
j_call: TRBJ2-5
clone_size: .
d_call: .
cdr3_aa: CASSGDTASGTQYF
cdr3_nt: TGTGCCAGCAGCGGGGATACAGCCTCCGGGACCCAGTACTTC

v_call: TRBV29-1
j_call: TRBJ2-7
clone_size: .
d_call: .
cdr3_aa: CSAHGGRDEQYF
cdr3_nt: TGCAGCGCGCACGGCGGAAGGGACGAGCAGTACTTC

v_call: TRBV20-1
j_call: TRBJ2-5
clone_size: .
d_call: TRBD2
cdr3_aa: CSAQTGTSGRFKETQYF
cdr3_nt: TGCAGTGCCCAGACCGGGACTAGCGGGAGGTTTAAAGAGACCCAGTACTTC

v_call: TRBV29-1
j_call: TRBJ1-2
clone_size: .
d_call: TRBD1
cdr3_aa: CSATGDFYGYTF
cdr3_nt: TGCAGCGCGACAGGGGACTTCTATGGCTACACCTTC

v_call: TRBV12-5
j_call: TRBJ2-1
clone_size: few
d_call: .
cdr3_aa: CASVESYYNEQFF
cdr3_nt: TGTGCTAGTGTAGAGTCCTACTACAATGAGCAGTTCTTC

v_call: TRBV29-1
j_call: TRBJ2-6
clone_size: few
d_call: .
cdr3_aa: CSAEGGAGANVLTF
cdr3_nt: TGCAGCGCCGAGGGTGGGGCTGGGGCCAACGTCCTGACTTTC

v_call: TRBV6-2/TRBV6-3
j_call: TRBJ2-1
clone_size: few
d_call: TRBD2
cdr3_aa: CASTTRTSVYNEQFF
cdr3_nt: TGTGCCAGCACCACGAGGACTAGCGTATACAATGAGCAGTTCTTC

v_call: TRBV12-3/TRBV12-4
j_call: TRBJ1-1
clone_size: many
d_call: .
cdr3_aa: CASTAGPSMNTEAFF
cdr3_nt: TGTGCCAGCACAGCCGGGCCTAGCATGAACACTGAAGCTTTCTTT

v_call: TRBV24-1
j_call: TRBJ2-3
clone_size: few
d_call: .
cdr3_aa: CATSDFEDMGTDTQYF
cdr3_nt: TGTGCCACCAGTGATTTTGAGGACATGGGGACAGATACGCAGTATTTT

v_call: TRBV5-1
j_call: TRBJ2-5
clone_size: few
d_call: TRBD2
cdr3_aa: CASSFQGTSGSAQYF
cdr3_nt: TGCGCCAGCAGCTTCCAGGGTACTAGCGGTAGTGCTCAGTACTTC

v_call: TRBV7-8
j_call: TRBJ2-5
clone_size: few
d_call: TRBD1
cdr3_aa: CASSPSWTGRWGETQYF
cdr3_nt: TGTGCCAGCAGCCCATCGTGGACAGGCCGCTGGGGAGAGACCCAGTACTTC

v_call: TRBV18
j_call: TRBJ2-7
clone_size: many
d_call: TRBD1
cdr3_aa: CASSAGTGSYEQYF
cdr3_nt: TGTGCCAGCAGCGCCGGGACAGGGTCCTACGAGCAGTACTTC